This T cell receptor (beta chain) emerged from a study of siplizumab effects on memory and regulatory T cells. Background on the study: Siplizumab-free reactions were matched to roughly 0.99 ug/mL siplizumab reactions in paired mixed lymphocyte cultures. Notes on the study in general: Poor capture below about 10^-5 frequency left most alloreactive clones unmapped to unstimulated subsets. Of the proliferating CD4+ or CD8+ clones, roughly 75-95% lacked a naive or memory phenotype that could be assigned.

This clone was counted once. The antigen is not known. TCRdb's copy holds only in-frame clones and misses some; the assay was immunoSEQ multiplex PCR. The table shows fewer than 25,000 clones, with approximately 44% occurring only once. V was clipped by 3 bases and J by 2 bases; unmatched bases: 1. The CDR3 covers 15 residues. CDR1 is MNHNY and CDR2 is SVGAGI in the germline V gene (reference sequence). Coculturing at 37°C lasted over five days for the mixed lymphocyte reaction cells. Sample: CFSE-low (dividing) CD4+ T cells sorted from an allogeneic mixed lymphocyte reaction. This TCR derives from a human donor in good health; the cells came from an allogeneic mixed lymphocyte reaction. Some clones in this sample may be carry-over from other donors' samples. V is TRBV6-6 and J is TRBJ2-6; 7 bases are shared with TRBD1. The DNA of the CDR3 is TGTGCCAGCAGTTATAGGGGGCCTGGGGCCAACGTCCTGACTTTC. As protein: CASSYRGPGANVLTF.